The rows below give T cell receptor beta chains drawn from one sample of a study of cytomegalovirus exposure and HLA in healthy donors. Assay used: immunoSEQ multiplex PCR; TCRdb lists only in-frame clones, some missing. The sample lists roughly 98,000 clones, around four fifths seen once, with more than 1.5% in the top ten. Input material: PBMCs. These receptor sequences come from a man aged 35 to 55 in good health and CMV-seronegative. Each CDR3 is given with its conserved first and last residue. D genes are given only for firm matches. Only some rows state a clone size, as once, few, many or a class for expanded clones.

CASSVGGGTGELFF | TGTGCCAGCAGCGTGGGGGGGGGCACCGGGGAGCTGTTTTTT | TRBJ2-2 | . | TRBV9 | TRBD2
CASSSTSTDTQYF | TGCGCCAGCTCTTCAACTAGCACAGATACGCAGTATTTT | TRBJ2-3 | . | TRBV5-1 | .
CSAKAGPEAFF | TGCAGTGCTAAGGCGGGGCCTGAAGCTTTCTTT | TRBJ1-1 | . | TRBV20-1 | .
CASGRADEQYF | TGTGCGAGCGGGAGGGCCGACGAGCAGTACTTC | TRBJ2-7 | . | TRBV11-2 | TRBD2
CASSLNTNNEQFF | TGTGCCAGCAGCTTAAACACAAACAATGAGCAGTTCTTC | TRBJ2-1 | . | TRBV7-3 | .
CASSTGMGGGVSEQYF | TGTGCCAGCTCCACTGGCATGGGGGGAGGGGTAAGCGAGCAGTACTTC | TRBJ2-7 | . | TRBV5-5 | TRBD2
CSVGQGGTDTQYF | TGCAGCGTGGGACAGGGTGGTACAGATACGCAGTATTTT | TRBJ2-3 | . | TRBV29-1 | TRBD1
CASSRTGSGDTQYF | TGTGCCAGCAGCCGCACAGGGTCGGGCGATACGCAGTATTTT | TRBJ2-3 | . | TRBV5-4 | .
CASSAQGRYEKLFF | TGTGCCAGCAGTGCACAGGGGCGGTATGAAAAACTGTTTTTT | TRBJ1-4 | . | TRBV2 | TRBD1
CASSLAAGPGELFF | TGTGCCAGCAGCTTAGCTGCGGGACCCGGGGAGCTGTTTTTT | TRBJ2-2 | . | TRBV7-2 | .
CASSQGTDTQYF | TGTGCCAGCAGTCAGGGAACAGATACGCAGTATTTT | TRBJ2-3 | few | TRBV28 | .
CASSPRQGVIESAFF | TGTGCCAGCAGCCCTAGACAGGGGGTGATAGAGTCGGCTTTCTTT | TRBJ1-1 | . | TRBV7-2 | TRBD1
CASAGTGDNEQFF | TGCGCCAGCGCCGGGACAGGGGATAATGAGCAGTTCTTC | TRBJ2-1 | . | TRBV5-1 | TRBD1
CASSVRPGISGRGRETQYF | TGCGCCAGCAGCGTTCGCCCAGGGATCAGCGGGCGCGGGAGAGAGACCCAGTACTTC | TRBJ2-5 | . | TRBV5-1 | TRBD2
CAIGAGSEAFF | TGTGCCATAGGTGCGGGCTCTGAAGCTTTCTTT | TRBJ1-1 | . | TRBV10-3 | .
CSVTYGTGRKGETQYF | TGCAGCGTCACTTACGGGACAGGGAGGAAGGGTGAGACCCAGTACTTC | TRBJ2-5 | . | TRBV29-1 | TRBD1
CSSSKQGVGGYTF | TGTTCCAGCAGCAAACAGGGGGTGGGCGGCTACACCTTC | TRBJ1-2 | . | TRBV7-9 | TRBD1
CASTVSGSGAEAFF | TGTGCCAGCACCGTCTCCGGGAGTGGTGCTGAAGCTTTCTTT | TRBJ1-1 | . | TRBV6-1 | .
CASSGPGLAGVVNGELFF | TGTGCCAGCAGCGGACCGGGACTAGCGGGAGTAGTTAACGGGGAGCTGTTTTTT | TRBJ2-2 | . | TRBV5-4 | TRBD2
CATSRVGGQGANTEAFF | TGTGCCACCAGCAGAGTGGGGGGACAGGGGGCGAACACTGAAGCTTTCTTT | TRBJ1-1 | . | TRBV15 | TRBD1
CASSLRSQGLDEKLFF | TGTGCCAGCAGCTTACGATCACAGGGGCTTGATGAAAAACTGTTTTTT | TRBJ1-4 | . | TRBV7-6 | TRBD1
CASSPRGRGDGYTF | TGCGCCAGCAGCCCGCGCGGCAGGGGTGATGGCTACACCTTC | TRBJ1-2 | . | TRBV5-1 | .
CASSLALTSGRSYNEQFF | TGTGCCAGCAGCTTAGCACTGACGAGCGGGAGGTCCTACAATGAGCAGTTCTTC | TRBJ2-1 | few | TRBV7-8 | TRBD2
CAGTQGGNYGYTF | TGTGCCGGAACCCAGGGCGGCAACTATGGCTACACCTTC | TRBJ1-2 | . | TRBV6-5 | .
CASSVDRVEAEQYF | TGTGCCAGCAGCGTTGACAGGGTAGAGGCCGAGCAGTACTTC | TRBJ2-7 | . | TRBV9 | TRBD1
CASSPLAASYEQYF | TGTGCCAGCAGCCCACTAGCGGCCTCCTACGAGCAGTACTTC | TRBJ2-7 | . | TRBV9 | TRBD2
CASQTAGYTEAFF | TGTGCCAGCCAGACAGCGGGGTACACTGAAGCTTTCTTT | TRBJ1-1 | . | TRBV6-1 | .
CASSKRWHGPSGYSYEQYF | TGTGCCAGCAGCAAACGGTGGCATGGGCCTAGCGGGTACAGCTACGAGCAGTACTTC | TRBJ2-7 | . | TRBV21-1 | .
CASSLLGGGTSGSQGQFF | TGTGCCAGCAGCTTATTAGGGGGGGGGACTAGCGGGAGTCAGGGGCAGTTCTTC | TRBJ2-1 | few | TRBV7-9 | TRBD2
CASSLTSGRAHNEQFF | TGTGCCAGCAGCTTGACTAGCGGGAGGGCCCACAATGAGCAGTTCTTC | TRBJ2-1 | . | TRBV9 | TRBD2
CASSPTGSSENTIYF | TGTGCCAGCAGCCCGACCGGGTCCTCTGAAAACACCATATATTTT | TRBJ1-3 | . | TRBV11-1 | .
CASSSGVSYEQYF | TGTGCCAGCAGCTCAGGGGTGTCCTACGAGCAGTACTTC | TRBJ2-7 | . | TRBV27 | .
CASTKGIPNQPQHF | TGTGCCAGCACCAAGGGGATACCCAATCAGCCCCAGCATTTT | TRBJ1-5 | few | TRBV28 | .
CAWTTQGDQPQHF | TGTGCCTGGACGACGCAGGGCGATCAGCCCCAGCATTTT | TRBJ1-5 | . | TRBV30 | .
CASSEFGLLKTDTQYF | TGTGCCAGCAGTGAATTTGGACTCCTAAAGACAGATACGCAGTATTTT | TRBJ2-3 | . | TRBV25-1 | .
CASGTSGWTGELFF | TGTGCCAGCGGGACTAGCGGGTGGACCGGGGAGCTGTTTTTT | TRBJ2-2 | . | TRBV25-1 | TRBD2
CASSLGRGGGYTF | TGTGCCAGCAGCTTAGGAAGGGGAGGTGGCTACACCTTC | TRBJ1-2 | . | TRBV7-2 | .
CASNSRGSVETQYF | TGTGCCAGCAACTCCCGGGGATCGGTGGAGACCCAGTACTTC | TRBJ2-5 | once | TRBV2 | .
CASSQDLRGWADTQYF | TGCGCCAGCAGCCAAGATCTGAGGGGGTGGGCAGATACGCAGTATTTT | TRBJ2-3 | . | TRBV4-3 | .
CASSFPGTVNQPQHF | TGTGCCAGTAGTTTCCCCGGGACAGTCAATCAGCCCCAGCATTTT | TRBJ1-5 | once | TRBV19 | TRBD1
CASSIGTADYEQYF | TGTGCCAGCAGCATCGGGACAGCCGACTACGAGCAGTACTTC | TRBJ2-7 | . | TRBV6-5 | TRBD1
CASTSKVAGGRETQYF | TGTGCCAGCACCTCTAAGGTAGCGGGAGGAAGGGAGACCCAGTACTTC | TRBJ2-5 | few | TRBV27 | TRBD2
CASSIGPGLAGDWETQYF | TGTGCCAGCAGCATAGGACCGGGACTAGCGGGAGACTGGGAGACCCAGTACTTC | TRBJ2-5 | . | TRBV7-8 | TRBD2
CASSFAGWLAEQYF | TGTGCCAGCAGCTTCGCGGGGTGGCTAGCGGAACAGTACTTC | TRBJ2-7 | . | TRBV5-7 | TRBD2
CASSLGFRDGYTF | TGTGCCAGCAGCTTGGGATTTCGGGATGGCTACACCTTC | TRBJ1-2 | . | TRBV5-6 | .
CASSQGTSGGAYNEQFF | TGTGCCAGCAGCCAAGGGACTAGCGGGGGGGCCTACAATGAGCAGTTCTTC | TRBJ2-1 | . | TRBV4-2 | TRBD2
CASSSGISGPYEQYF | TGTGCCAGCAGCTCGGGGATCTCTGGCCCCTACGAGCAGTACTTC | TRBJ2-7 | . | TRBV7-9 | .
CASSTALAGDEQYF | TGTGCCAGTAGTACTGCGCTAGCGGGGGACGAGCAGTACTTC | TRBJ2-7 | once | TRBV19 | TRBD2
CASSPPVGSGNTIYF | TGTGCCAGCTCACCTCCCGTCGGGTCCGGAAACACCATATATTTT | TRBJ1-3 | . | TRBV18 | .
CASSLGQGQGIEPKYF | TGTGCCAGCAGCTTAGGACAGGGACAGGGCATCGAGCCGAAGTACTTC | TRBJ2-7 | once | TRBV7-9 | TRBD1
CASSQLSGEQYF | TGCGCCAGCAGCCAACTTAGCGGCGAGCAGTACTTC | TRBJ2-7 | . | TRBV4-1 | .